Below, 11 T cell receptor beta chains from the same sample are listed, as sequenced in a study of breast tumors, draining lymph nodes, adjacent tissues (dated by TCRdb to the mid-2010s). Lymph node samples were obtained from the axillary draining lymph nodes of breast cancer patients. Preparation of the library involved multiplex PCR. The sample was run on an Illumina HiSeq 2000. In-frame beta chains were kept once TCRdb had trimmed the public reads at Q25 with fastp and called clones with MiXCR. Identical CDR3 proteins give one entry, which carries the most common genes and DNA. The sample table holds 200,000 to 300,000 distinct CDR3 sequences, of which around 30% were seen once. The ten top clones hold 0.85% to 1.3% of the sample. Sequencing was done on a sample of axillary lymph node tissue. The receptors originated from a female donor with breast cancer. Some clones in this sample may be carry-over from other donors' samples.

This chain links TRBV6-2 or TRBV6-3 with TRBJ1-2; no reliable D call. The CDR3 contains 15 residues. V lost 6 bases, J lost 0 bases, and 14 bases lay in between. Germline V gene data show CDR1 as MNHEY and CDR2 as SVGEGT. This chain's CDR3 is CASSLRWETNYGYTF. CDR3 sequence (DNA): TGTGCCAGCAGCCTAAGGTGGGAGACTAACTATGGCTACACCTTC.

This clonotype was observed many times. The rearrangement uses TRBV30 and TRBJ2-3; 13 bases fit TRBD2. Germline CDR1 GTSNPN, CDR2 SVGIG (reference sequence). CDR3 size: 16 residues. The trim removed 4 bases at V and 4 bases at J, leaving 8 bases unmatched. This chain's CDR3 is CAWTQGTSGMSDTQYF. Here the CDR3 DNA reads TGTGCCTGGACCCAAGGGACTAGCGGGATGTCAGATACGCAGTATTTT.

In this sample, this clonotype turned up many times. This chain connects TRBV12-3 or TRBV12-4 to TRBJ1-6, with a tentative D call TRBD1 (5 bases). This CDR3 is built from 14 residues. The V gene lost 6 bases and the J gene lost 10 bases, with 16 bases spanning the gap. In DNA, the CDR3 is TGTGCCAGCAGCTTCAGCGGGGGGGGGTCACCCCTCCACTTT. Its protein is CASSFSGGGSPLHF.

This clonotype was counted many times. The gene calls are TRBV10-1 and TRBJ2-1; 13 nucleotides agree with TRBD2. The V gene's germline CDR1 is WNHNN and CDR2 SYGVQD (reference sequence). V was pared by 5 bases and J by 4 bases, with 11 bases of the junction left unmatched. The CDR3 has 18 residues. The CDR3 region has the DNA TGCGCCAGCAGTTTACCGGGACTAGCGGGGCCGGTTTACAATGAGCAGTTCTTC. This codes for CASSLPGLAGPVYNEQFF.

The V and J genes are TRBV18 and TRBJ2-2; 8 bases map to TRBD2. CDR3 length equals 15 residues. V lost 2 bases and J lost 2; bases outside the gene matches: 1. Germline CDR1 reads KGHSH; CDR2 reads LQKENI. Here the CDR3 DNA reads TGTGCCAGCTCACCAGCGGGGGGCAACACCGGGGAGCTGTTTTTT. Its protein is CASSPAGGNTGELFF.

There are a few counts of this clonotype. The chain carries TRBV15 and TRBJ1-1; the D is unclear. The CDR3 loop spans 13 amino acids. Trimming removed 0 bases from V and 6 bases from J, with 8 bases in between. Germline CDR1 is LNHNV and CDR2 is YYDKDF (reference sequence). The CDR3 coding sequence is TGTGCCACCAGCAGAGATGGATGGCCTGAAGCTTTCTTT. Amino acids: CATSRDGWPEAFF.

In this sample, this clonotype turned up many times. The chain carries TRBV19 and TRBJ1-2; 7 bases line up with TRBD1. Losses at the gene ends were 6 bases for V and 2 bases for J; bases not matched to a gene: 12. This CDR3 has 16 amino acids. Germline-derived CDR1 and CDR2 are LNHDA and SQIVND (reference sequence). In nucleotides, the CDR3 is TGTGCCAGTAGGTTGGCAGGGGGAAGTTTGAACTATGGCTACACCTTC. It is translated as CASRLAGGSLNYGYTF.

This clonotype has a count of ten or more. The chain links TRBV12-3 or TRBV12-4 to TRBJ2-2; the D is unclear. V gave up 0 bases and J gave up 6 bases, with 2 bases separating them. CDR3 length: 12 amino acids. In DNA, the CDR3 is TGTGCCAGCAGTTTAGCCCCCGGGGAGCTGTTTTTT. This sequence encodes CASSLAPGELFF.

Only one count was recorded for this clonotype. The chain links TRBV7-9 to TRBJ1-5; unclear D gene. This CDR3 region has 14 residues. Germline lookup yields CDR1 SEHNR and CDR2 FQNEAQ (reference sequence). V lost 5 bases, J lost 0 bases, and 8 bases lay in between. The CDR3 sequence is CASSPTTSNQPQHF. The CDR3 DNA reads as TGTGCCAGCAGCCCCACGACTAGCAATCAGCCCCAGCATTTT.

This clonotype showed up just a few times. In DNA, the CDR3 is TGTGCCAGCAGTTTAGCGGGAGGCCCGGGGGATGAGCAGTTCTTC. The encoded protein is CASSLAGGPGDEQFF. The chain employs TRBV6-5 and TRBJ2-1; 10 bases agree with TRBD2. The CDR3 runs to 15 residues. V lost 4 bases, J lost 8 bases, and 8 bases stayed unmatched. Germline-derived CDR1 and CDR2 are MNHEY and SVGAGI.

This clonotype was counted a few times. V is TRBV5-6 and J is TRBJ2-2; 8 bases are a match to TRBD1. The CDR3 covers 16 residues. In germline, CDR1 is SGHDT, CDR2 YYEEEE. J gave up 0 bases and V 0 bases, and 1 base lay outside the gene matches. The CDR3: CASSLGDRSNTGELFF. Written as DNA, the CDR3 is TGTGCCAGCAGCTTGGGGGACAGGTCGAACACCGGGGAGCTGTTTTTT.